Listed below are T cell receptor beta chains from one sample, sequenced in a study of blood T cell repertoires in COVID-19. Clones were sequenced by immunoSEQ multiplex PCR, and TCRdb holds only the in-frame ones, with some missing. The table includes about 140,000 clones, approximately 85% detected once. The sample was peripheral blood. Every receptor here comes from a man aged 50-60 years with acute or convalescent COVID-19. CDR3s include the opening cysteine and the closing phenylalanine or tryptophan.

TRBJ2-3	TRBV9	CASSVEGQGTDTQYF
TRBJ2-1	TRBV5-1	CASSVGQQPNNEQFF
TRBJ2-7	TRBV7-7	CASSPNGDYEQYF
TRBJ1-4	TRBV7-3	CASSLTGQGGEKLFF
TRBJ2-5	TRBV9	CASSVALARAETQYF
TRBJ1-2	TRBV19	CASTRGKTGGNYGYTF
TRBJ2-7	TRBV5-1	CASSLALAGDMNEQYF
TRBJ2-1	TRBV9	CASSVGGGTYNEQFF
TRBJ1-2	TRBV5-6	CASSLEGAANYGYTF
TRBJ1-4	TRBV28	CASSPSLGLTNEKLFF
TRBJ1-6	TRBV9	CASRGQGFNSPLHF
TRBJ2-5	TRBV9	CASSVVPAGQGGETQYF
TRBJ1-4	TRBV6-5	CATHRSLNEKLFF
TRBJ1-1	TRBV28	CATIISGAVTEAFF
TRBJ1-1	TRBV6-5	CASRKTGGSEAFF
TRBJ1-1	TRBV5-1	CASSFTGSNTEAFF
TRBJ2-7	TRBV6-5	CASWASGALYEQYF
TRBJ1-6	TRBV30	CACKEESSYNSPLHF
TRBJ1-1	TRBV19	CASSIVPGRISTEAFF
TRBJ2-7	TRBV5-4	CASSSHRDSYEQYF
TRBJ1-1	TRBV18	CASSFETGSMNTEAFF
TRBJ1-1	TRBV19	CASLPAGGFTEAFF
TRBJ2-1	TRBV7-9	CASSLLLAGRGNEQFF
TRBJ2-1	TRBV10-3	CAISGGTVTYNEQFF
TRBJ1-3	TRBV5-5	CASSRTALLENTIYF
TRBJ2-7	TRBV7-9	CASSSGGLSYEQYF
TRBJ2-7	TRBV3-1/TRBV3-2	CASSQDPGLAGAEQYF
TRBJ2-1	TRBV2	CASSEPSGLAGGPYNEQFF
TRBJ2-1	TRBV12-3/TRBV12-4	CASSPQGSEQFF
TRBJ2-3	TRBV11-3	CASSFLGTGSTDTQYF
TRBJ2-7	TRBV11-3	CASSSTGSYEQYF
TRBJ2-2	TRBV19	CASSPTGADTGELFF
TRBJ2-2	TRBV18	CASSPLAGANTGELFF
TRBJ2-7	TRBV10-2	CASTLEGLEQYF
TRBJ1-5	TRBV2	CASTQWGVFDNQPQHF
TRBJ2-7	TRBV7-9	CASSSGLAGVYEQYF
TRBJ1-5	TRBV7-2	CASSTPRGKRGHQPQHF